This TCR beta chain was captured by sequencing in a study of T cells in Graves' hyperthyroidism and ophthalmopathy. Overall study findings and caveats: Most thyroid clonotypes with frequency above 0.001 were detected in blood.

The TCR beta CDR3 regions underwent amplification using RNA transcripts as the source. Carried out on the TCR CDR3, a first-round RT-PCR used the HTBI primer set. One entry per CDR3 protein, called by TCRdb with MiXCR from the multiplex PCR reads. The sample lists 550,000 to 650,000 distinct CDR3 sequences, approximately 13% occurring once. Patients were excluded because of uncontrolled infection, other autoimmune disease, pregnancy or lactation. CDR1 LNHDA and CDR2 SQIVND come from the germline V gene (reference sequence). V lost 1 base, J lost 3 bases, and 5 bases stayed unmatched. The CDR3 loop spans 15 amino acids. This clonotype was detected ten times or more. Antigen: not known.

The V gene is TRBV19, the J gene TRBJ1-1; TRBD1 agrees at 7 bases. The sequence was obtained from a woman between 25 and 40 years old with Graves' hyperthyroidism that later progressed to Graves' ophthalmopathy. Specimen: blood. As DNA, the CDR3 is TGTGCCAGTAGTATAGCCGGGACAGTGGACACTGAAGCTTTCTTT. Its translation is CASSIAGTVDTEAFF.